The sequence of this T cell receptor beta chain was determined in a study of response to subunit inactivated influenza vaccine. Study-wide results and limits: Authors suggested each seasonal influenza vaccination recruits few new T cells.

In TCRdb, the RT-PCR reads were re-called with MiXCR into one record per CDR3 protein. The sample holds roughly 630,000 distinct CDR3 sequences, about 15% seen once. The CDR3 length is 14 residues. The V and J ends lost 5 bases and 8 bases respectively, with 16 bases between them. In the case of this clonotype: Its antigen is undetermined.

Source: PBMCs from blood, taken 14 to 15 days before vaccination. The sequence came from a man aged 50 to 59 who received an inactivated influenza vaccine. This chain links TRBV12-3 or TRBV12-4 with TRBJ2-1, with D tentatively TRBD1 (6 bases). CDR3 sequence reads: CASSAYRVGDEQFF. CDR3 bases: TGTGCCAGCAGTGCGTACAGGGTTGGGGATGAGCAGTTCTTC.